The next 30 T cell receptor beta chains were all read from a single sample in a study of T-cell reconstitution after alpha-beta-depleted transplantation in children. Preparation of the TCRbeta library used unique molecular identifiers. TCRdb called the PCR reads again in MiXCR, with one record for every CDR3 protein. The sample shows around 800,000 distinct CDR3 sequences, about 16% of them seen only once. This specimen consisted of PBMCs, mostly from graft donor cells, obtained 360 days after TCRalphabeta/CD19-depleted stem cell transplant. These receptors were obtained from a male patient between 5 and 17 years old who had a stem cell transplant for acute lymphoblastic leukemia, so the T cells may come from the graft donor.

There are many counts of this clonotype. CDR3 DNA: TGTGCCAGCAGCTTAGCCGCAATGGGCAGGGGCAGGGCGGAGACCCAGTACTTC. It codes for CASSLAAMGRGRAETQYF. This chain links TRBV7-2 with TRBJ2-5, with a weak D call TRBD1 (6 bases). The CDR3 sequence is 18 residues long. Trimming took 0 bases from V and 5 from J, leaving 22 bases between them. CDR1 is SGHTA, CDR2 FQGNSA, per germline.

This clonotype was counted between two and nine times. V and J are TRBV5-1 and TRBJ2-1, with 11 bases lining up with TRBD2. V lost 2 bases, J lost 7 bases, and 11 bases stayed unmatched. Germline CDR1 is SGHRS and CDR2 is YFSETQ. The CDR3 runs 17 residues. The CDR3 is CASSFRLAGSPRNEQFF. DNA for the CDR3: TGCGCCAGCAGCTTTAGACTAGCGGGATCCCCCAGGAATGAGCAGTTCTTC.

This clonotype was recorded a few times. CDR3 sequence: CASSPRGQVRQPQHF. The DNA of the CDR3 is TGTGCCAGCAGTCCCCGGGGACAGGTGAGGCAGCCCCAGCATTTT. The chain couples TRBV12-3 or TRBV12-4 to TRBJ1-5; 8 positions match TRBD1. The CDR3 is 15 amino acids. J was trimmed by 7 bases and V by 5 bases; bases with no gene match: 10.

The chain links TRBV11-2 to TRBJ1-1; possibly TRBD1 for D (5 bases). The V gene's germline CDR1 is SGHAT and CDR2 FQNNGV. This CDR3 has 15 amino acids. V gave up 1 base and J gave up 4 bases, with 13 bases separating them. The DNA for the CDR3 is TGTGCCAGCAGCTTAGTCTTAGGGGTAGGCACTGAAGCTTTCTTT. Amino acids: CASSLVLGVGTEAFF. Combining the CDR3 with reference TRBV11-2 and TRBJ1-1 gives the whole variable domain EAGVAQSPRYKIIEKRQSVAFWCNPISGHATLYWYQQILGQGPKLLIQFQNNGVVDDSQLPKDRFSAERLKGVDSTLKIQPAKLEDSAVYLCASSLVLGVGTEAFFGQGTRLTVV.

This clonotype was recorded a few times. The chain combines TRBV10-3 with TRBJ2-5; maybe TRBD2 (5 bases). The germline V gene encodes CDR1 ENHRY and CDR2 SYGVKD. V dropped 7 bases and J dropped 2 bases, with 14 bases sitting between them. This CDR3 comprises 14 residues. CDR3 sequence: CAIKGSAGQETQYF. For the CDR3, the DNA is TGTGCCATCAAAGGGTCGGCGGGTCAAGAGACCCAGTACTTC.

This clonotype was found a few times. The rearrangement uses TRBV20-1 and TRBJ2-7, with a possible D match to TRBD1 (5 bases). Germline V gene lookup returns CDR1 DFQATT and CDR2 SNEGSKA (reference sequence). Trimming removed 3 bases at V and 0 bases at J, with 12 bases between. The CDR3 is made up of 14 amino acids. In DNA, the CDR3 is TGCAGTGCTAGTAGGGGCGCATTCTCCTACGAGCAGTACTTC. Translated: CSASRGAFSYEQYF.

In this sample, this clonotype turned up a few times. The V and J genes are TRBV29-1 and TRBJ2-7, with D possibly called TRBD1 or TRBD2 (8 bases each). This CDR3 is 18 amino acids long. V was cut by 3 bases and J by 2 bases, with 26 bases left in between. Per the germline V gene, CDR1 is SQVTM and CDR2 is ANQGSEA. The CDR3 protein is CSVEGPGGLSGGTYEQYF. The CDR3 region has the DNA TGCAGCGTTGAGGGTCCAGGGGGCTTGTCGGGAGGGACCTACGAGCAGTACTTC.

The rearrangement links TRBV4-1 to TRBJ2-6, with 7 bases that match TRBD2. CDR1 is MGHRA, CDR2 YSYEKL, per germline. This CDR3 is built from 17 residues. J lost 3 bases, V lost 2 bases, and 7 bases had no gene match. CDR3 nucleotide sequence: TGCGCCAGCAGCCAACTAGCGGTTCTGGGTGGGGCCAACGTCCTGACTTTC. It translates to CASSQLAVLGGANVLTF.

This clonotype was observed many times. The V and J genes are TRBV12-3 or TRBV12-4 and TRBJ2-7; no clear D gene. This CDR3 has 14 residues. V lost 4 bases to trimming and J lost 0 bases, with 10 bases between them. The CDR3 protein is CASSSSQVSYEQYF. CDR3 DNA sequence: TGTGCCAGCAGTTCCTCACAAGTCTCCTACGAGCAGTACTTC.

This chain links TRBV5-1 with TRBJ2-1; tentative D call: TRBD1 (5 bases). This CDR3 has 13 residues. Between the trimmed V and J ends, which lost 0 bases and 9 bases, there was a span of 10 bases. Germline loops: CDR1 SGHRS, CDR2 YFSETQ. CDR3 DNA: TGCGCCAGCAGCTTGGACTCCAGGGTTGAGCAGTTCTTC. Encoded protein: CASSLDSRVEQFF.

This clonotype has just a few counts. The J gene is TRBJ2-1, the V gene TRBV5-1; 9 bases fit TRBD2. After removal of 4 bases from V and 6 bases from J, the junction contained 8 bases not matched to a gene. The germline V gene encodes CDR1 SGHRS and CDR2 YFSETQ. The CDR3 contains 15 residues. CDR3 in DNA: TGCGCCAGCAGCGGATCCTTGCGGGAGGGCAATGAGCAGTTCTTC. Protein sequence: CASSGSLREGNEQFF.

The chain links TRBV2 to TRBJ2-2, with 9 bases aligning to TRBD2. The CDR3 spans 17 residues. CDR1 and CDR2 from the germline V gene are SNHLY and FYNNEI. V lost 3 bases to trimming and J lost 4 bases; unmatched junction nucleotides: 9. CDR3 in amino acids: CASSDWLGLASTGELFF. The CDR3, as DNA: TGTGCCAGCAGTGATTGGCTGGGACTAGCTTCCACCGGGGAGCTGTTTTTT.

The rearrangement joins TRBV5-1 to TRBJ2-7; possibly TRBD1 or TRBD2 for D (5 bases each). Germline loops: CDR1 SGHRS, CDR2 YFSETQ. The CDR3 runs 16 residues. V lost 3 bases, J lost 3 bases, and 19 bases lay in between. CDR3 DNA sequence: TGCGCCAGCAGCTGGGACGGGTACCTAAGTGGCTACGAGCAGTACTTC. The encoded protein is CASSWDGYLSGYEQYF. The whole variable domain, remainder taken from reference TRBV5-1 and TRBJ2-7, is KAGVTQTPRYLIKTRGQQVTLSCSPISGHRSVSWYQQTPGQGLQFLFEYFSETQRNKGNFPGRFSGRQFSNSRSEMNVSTLELGDSALYLCASSWDGYLSGYEQYFGPGTRLTVT.

This chain uses TRBV9 with TRBJ2-3, with 8 bases aligning to TRBD2. V was clipped by 5 bases and J by 1 base; unmatched bases: 3. Germline lookup yields CDR1 SGDLS and CDR2 YYNGEE. CDR3 length: 14 amino acids. The CDR3 region has the DNA TGTGCCAGCAGGTCGACTAGCGGCACAGATACGCAGTATTTT. Protein sequence: CASRSTSGTDTQYF. Variable domain in full (rest from reference TRBV9 and TRBJ2-3): DSGVTQTPKHLITATGQRVTLRCSPRSGDLSVYWYQQSLDQGLQFLIQYYNGEERAKGNILERFSAQQFPDLHSELNLSSLELGDSALYFCASRSTSGTDTQYFGPGTRLTVL.

About this clonotype itself: The junction departs from germline at one end; a sequencing error may be responsible. The CDR3 nucleotides read TGTGCCAGCAGTTCACCCCTTCTAGCGTTCTACGATGAGCAGTTCTTC. Its protein product is CASSSPLLAFYDEQFF. The rearrangement links TRBV27 to TRBJ2-1; tentative D call: TRBD2 (6 bases). The CDR3 contains 16 residues. Germline V lookup: CDR1 MNHEY, CDR2 SMNVEV (reference sequence).

This clonotype was counted a few times. The chain employs TRBV10-3 and TRBJ2-3, with no clear D. Trimming took 2 bases from V and 0 from J, leaving 9 bases between them. The CDR3 has 15 amino acids. Germline V gives CDR1 ENHRY, CDR2 SYGVKD. The CDR3 spells CAISEPTHSTDTQYF. CDR3 DNA sequence: TGTGCCATCAGTGAGCCGACACATAGCACAGATACGCAGTATTTT.

The V call is TRBV10-3, the J call TRBJ2-5; D not resolved. CDR3 length: 11 amino acids. CDR1 and CDR2 from the germline V gene are ENHRY and SYGVKD. Deletions cut 8 bases from V and 7 bases from J, with 11 bases between. As DNA, the CDR3 is TGTGCCATCGGTGGGTCGGGGACCCAGTACTTC. This encodes CAIGGSGTQYF.

This clonotype was picked up a small number of times. V usage is TRBV21-1 and J usage is TRBJ2-7; the table's D call TRBD1 went unverified against the DNA. TRBV21-1 is tagged as a pseudogene. This CDR3 comprises 17 residues. CDR3 in DNA: TGTGCCAGCAGCCCCCACCCCTTTTGGGACGGCTCCTACGAGCAGTACTTC. Its translation is CASSPHPFWDGSYEQYF.

This clonotype was detected only a few times. This sequence joins TRBV4-1 and TRBJ2-5; D ambiguous. Germline CDR1 MGHRA, CDR2 YSYEKL. The CDR3 has 14 residues. V was shortened by 1 base and J by 3 bases, with 9 bases between the two germline ends. CDR3 DNA: TGCGCCAGCAGCCAAGCGGCGGTCGAAGAGACCCAGTACTTC. This sequence encodes CASSQAAVEETQYF.

This clonotype was recorded a few times. The V gene is TRBV5-6, the J gene TRBJ1-4, with D perhaps TRBD1 (6 bases). V gave up 1 base and J gave up 0 bases, with 22 bases separating them. This CDR3 is built from 20 residues. Germline loops: CDR1 SGHDT, CDR2 YYEEEE. CDR3 DNA sequence: TGTGCCAGCAGCTTGTATTGTAGGGGGACTCATTTTGCAACTAATGAAAAACTGTTTTTT. Residues: CASSLYCRGTHFATNEKLFF.

The chain combines TRBV6-4 with TRBJ1-1; D is ambiguous. The length of the CDR3 is 14 residues. The germline gives CDR1 MRHNA, CDR2 SNTAGT. Deletions cut 7 bases from V and 2 bases from J, with 14 bases between. The CDR3 DNA follows: TGTGCCAGCACCCCCCTTCGGGTAAACACTGAAGCTTTCTTT. It specifies CASTPLRVNTEAFF.

This sequence joins TRBV19 and TRBJ2-7, with 12 bases fitting TRBD2. CDR1 and CDR2 (germline): LNHDA, SQIVND (reference sequence). CDR3 size: 16 residues. The V segment lost 3 bases and the J segment 6 bases; nucleotides outside the gene matches: 9. Written as DNA, the CDR3 is TGTGCCAGTAGTATCCGGACTAGCGGGATATCGTCCGAGCAGTACTTC. Translation: CASSIRTSGISSEQYF.

There are a few counts of this clonotype. The chain combines TRBV4-1 with TRBJ1-2, with a possible D match to TRBD1 (6 bases). The germline V gene encodes CDR1 MGHRA and CDR2 YSYEKL. The V end was cut by 0 bases, the J end by 4 bases, with 12 bases between. The CDR3 consists of 15 residues. CDR3 protein: CASSQEGTFSYGYTF. The CDR3 DNA is TGCGCCAGCAGCCAAGAAGGGACATTCAGCTATGGCTACACCTTC.

This clonotype was observed many times. V gene TRBV7-3 combines with J gene TRBJ2-2; 10 bases align to TRBD2. This CDR3 spans 16 amino acids. V dropped 1 base and J dropped 5; count of bases not matched to a gene: 4. Germline V gene data show CDR1 as SGHTA and CDR2 as FQGTGA. CDR3 DNA: TGTGCCAGCAGCTTAAACAGCGGGAGGGCGACCGGGGAGCTGTTTTTT. Translating it yields CASSLNSGRATGELFF. Full variable domain (rest looked up from reference TRBV7-3 and TRBJ2-2): GAGVSQTPSNKVTEKGKYVELRCDPISGHTALYWYRQSLGQGPEFLIYFQGTGAADDSGLPNDRFFAVRPEGSVSTLKIQRTERGDSAVYLCASSLNSGRATGELFFGEGSRLTVL.

The chain is built from TRBV7-8 and TRBJ2-7; 8 positions agree with TRBD2. CDR3 size: 17 residues. Trimming removed 1 base from V and 5 bases from J; junction bases left unmatched: 13. CDR1 is SGHVS and CDR2 is FQNEAQ in the germline V gene. The CDR3 spells CASSLGRQRERGNEQYF. The CDR3 DNA reads TGTGCCAGCAGCTTAGGACGCCAGCGGGAGAGGGGGAACGAGCAGTACTTC. Together with reference TRBV7-8 and TRBJ2-7, the CDR3 gives the full variable domain: GAGVSQSPRYKVAKRGQDVALRCDPISGHVSLFWYQQALGQGPEFLTYFQNEAQLDKSGLPSDRFFAERPEGSVSTLKIQRTQQEDSAVYLCASSLGRQRERGNEQYFGPGTRLTVT.

This clonotype has a count of ten or more. This rearrangement joins TRBV7-9 to TRBJ2-7; D may be TRBD1 or TRBD2 (5 bases each). This CDR3 region has 14 residues. Per germline, CDR1 SEHNR and CDR2 FQNEAQ (reference sequence). Trimming removed 3 bases at V and 3 bases at J, with 12 bases between. The CDR3 coding sequence is TGTGCCAGCAGCTTCCGGGACGGAGACTACGAGCAGTACTTC. Protein: CASSFRDGDYEQYF.

In DNA form, the CDR3 reads TGCGCCAGCGGACCCGGCACCTCGAACACCGGGGAGCTGTTTTTT. Protein sequence: CASGPGTSNTGELFF. The chain recombines TRBV5-1 with TRBJ2-2; D is uncertain. Trimming took off 7 bases at V and 0 bases at J, with 13 bases between the two ends. This CDR3 is 15 amino acids long. The V gene's germline CDR1 is SGHRS and CDR2 YFSETQ. The variable domain in full, completed from reference TRBV5-1 and TRBJ2-2, reads KAGVTQTPRYLIKTRGQQVTLSCSPISGHRSVSWYQQTPGQGLQFLFEYFSETQRNKGNFPGRFSGRQFSNSRSEMNVSTLELGDSALYLCASGPGTSNTGELFFGEGSRLTVL.

This clonotype was picked up many times. Mismatch with germline at one junction end may stem from a read error. The V call is TRBV7-9, the J call TRBJ2-5, with 13 bases identical to TRBD2. Germline loops: CDR1 SEHNR, CDR2 FQNEAQ (reference sequence). The CDR3 is made up of 16 amino acids. The CDR3 DNA reads as TGTGCCAGCAGCTCGACTAGCGGGAGGTCGTTGGAGACCCAGCACTTC. It specifies CASSSTSGRSLETQHF.

This clonotype was seen a handful of times. The chain is built from TRBV7-8 and TRBJ2-5; D ambiguous. The CDR3 loop spans 17 amino acids. Trimming stripped 4 bases from V and 1 base from J, with 19 bases between. Germline V CDR1 and CDR2: SGHVS, FQNEAQ. In nucleotides, the CDR3 is TGTGCCAGCAGCTCAACCCTTTGGAAACACCCCCAAGAGACCCAGTACTTC. Its protein is CASSSTLWKHPQETQYF.

A few counts support this clonotype. This sequence joins TRBV29-1 and TRBJ1-1, with TRBD1 identical over 9 bases. V shed 4 bases and J 4 bases; nucleotides not matched to a gene: 7. Germline-derived CDR1 and CDR2 are SQVTM and ANQGSEA. This CDR3 is 14 amino acids long. DNA of the CDR3: TGCAGCGTTGCACCGAGGGGACAGGGCACTGAAGCTTTCTTT. Translating it yields CSVAPRGQGTEAFF.